This T cell receptor (beta chain) appears in the sequencing data of a study of OX40 agonist ivuxolimab in advanced cancers. Study-level points and caveats: CD4+ and CD8+ blood T cells expanded clonally by week 6 at 0.1 to 3.0 mg/kg.

A note on this clone: Its antigen is not identified.

TCRdb keeps only in-frame clones here, not all; method: immunoSEQ multiplex PCR. The sample consists of tens of thousands of clones, 87% of them appearing once. Between the trimmed V and J ends, which lost 8 bases and 0 bases, there was a span of 1 base. Germline V gene data show CDR1 as SNHLY and CDR2 as FYNNEI. This CDR3 has 11 residues. The sequence derives from an adult with an advanced solid tumor such as melanoma, head and neck, liver or kidney cancer. The sample was CD4+ or CD8+ T cells sorted from blood, taken in a trial of the OX40 agonist ivuxolimab. The rearrangement uses TRBV2 and TRBJ2-2; D remains ambiguous. The CDR3 bases are TGTGCCAGCTCGAACACCGGGGAGCTGTTTTTT. Amino acids: CASSNTGELFF.